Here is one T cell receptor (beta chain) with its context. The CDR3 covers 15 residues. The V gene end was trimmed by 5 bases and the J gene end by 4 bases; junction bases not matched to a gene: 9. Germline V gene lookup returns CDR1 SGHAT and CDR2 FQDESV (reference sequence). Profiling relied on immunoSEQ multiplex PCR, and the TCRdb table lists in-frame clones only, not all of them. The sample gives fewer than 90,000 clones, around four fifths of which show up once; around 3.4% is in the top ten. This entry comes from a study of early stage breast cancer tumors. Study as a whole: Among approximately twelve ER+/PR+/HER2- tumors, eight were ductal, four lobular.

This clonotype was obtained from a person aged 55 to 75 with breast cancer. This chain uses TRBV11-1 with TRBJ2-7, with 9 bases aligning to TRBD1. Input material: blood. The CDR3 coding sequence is TGTGCCAGCAGCAAGGCGGACAGGGGCTCTTACGAGCAGTACTTC. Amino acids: CASSKADRGSYEQYF.